The 10 T cell receptor beta chains reported below all come from one sample, sequenced in a study of control samples from healthy donors and cancer patients. The protocol was immunoSEQ multiplex PCR, while the TCRdb copy is restricted to in-frame clones and leaves out a portion. The table lists under 65,000 clones, approximately 86% of them singletons, with about 2.6% in the top ten. The source material was PBMCs. The receptor set was obtained from a woman aged 50 to 65 with lung cancer.

In nucleotides, the CDR3 is TGTGCCAGCAGTTCACAGGGCTACACCGGGGAGCTGTTTTTT. Encoded protein: CASSSQGYTGELFF. The gene calls are TRBV9 and TRBJ2-2; TRBD1 might be the D (6 bases). Germline V CDR1 and CDR2: SGDLS, YYNGEE. Trimming took 5 bases from V and 3 from J, leaving 11 bases between them. The length of the CDR3 is 14 residues.

V is TRBV6-5 and J is TRBJ1-1; no reliable D call. In germline, CDR1 is MNHEY, CDR2 SVGAGI. This CDR3 region has 15 residues. V was clipped by 5 bases and J by 1 base, with 14 bases between them. In DNA form, the CDR3 reads TGTGCCAGCAGTCCCCGACCGACTTCGAACACTGAAGCTTTCTTT. Amino acids: CASSPRPTSNTEAFF.

The chain joins TRBV3-1 (or the pseudogene TRBV3-2) to TRBJ1-1; 8 bases match TRBD1. This CDR3 comprises 12 residues. The germline V gene encodes CDR1 LGHDT and CDR2 YNNKEL (reference sequence). Losses at the gene ends were 4 bases for V and 8 bases for J; bases not matched to a gene: 3. The CDR3 reads CASSLRQGEAFF. As DNA, the CDR3 is TGTGCCAGCAGCCTTCGACAGGGGGAAGCTTTCTTT.

The chain carries TRBV9 and TRBJ1-2, with D unclear. V was cut by 2 bases and J by 6 bases, with 11 bases left in between. The CDR3 consists of 13 residues. Germline values: CDR1 SGDLS, CDR2 YYNGEE. The CDR3 sequence: CASSVEHSHGYTF. CDR3 bases: TGTGCCAGCAGCGTTGAACATTCGCATGGCTACACCTTC. The full variable domain, with the rest looked up from reference TRBV9 and TRBJ1-2, is DSGVTQTPKHLITATGQRVTLRCSPRSGDLSVYWYQQSLDQGLQFLIQYYNGEERAKGNILERFSAQQFPDLHSELNLSSLELGDSALYFCASSVEHSHGYTFGSGTRLTVV.

V usage is TRBV9 and J usage is TRBJ1-1; TRBD1 matches 7 bases. This CDR3 region has 16 residues. Germline loops: CDR1 SGDLS, CDR2 YYNGEE. Trimming cost V 4 bases and J 1 base; bases outside gene matches: 10. The DNA for the CDR3 is TGTGCCAGCAGCAAACGAGGGGGCTCAACGAACACTGAAGCTTTCTTT. Protein product: CASSKRGGSTNTEAFF.

The chain links TRBV19 to TRBJ2-5, with 7 bases lining up with TRBD1. This CDR3 region has 15 residues. Germline lookup yields CDR1 LNHDA and CDR2 SQIVND (reference sequence). The V and J ends lost 5 bases and 3 bases, in that order; junction bases with no gene match: 9. The CDR3 coding sequence is TGTGCCAGTAGTCTTCATCCAACAGGGGAAGAGACCCAGTACTTC. Translating gives CASSLHPTGEETQYF.

The CDR3 region has the DNA TGTGCCAGCAGCTTAGTGGCCGCAGGGAGCTACGAGCAGTACTTC. It is translated as CASSLVAAGSYEQYF. The genes are TRBV7-2 and TRBJ2-7; either TRBD1 or TRBD2 may supply D (5 bases each). The CDR3 has 15 amino acids. Germline V gene sequence: CDR1 SGHTA, CDR2 FQGNSA. V dropped 1 base and J dropped 3 bases, with 13 bases sitting between them.

This sequence joins TRBV18 and TRBJ1-1; tentative D call: TRBD1 (5 bases). V dropped 0 bases and J dropped 5 bases, with 16 bases sitting between them. Germline V gene data show CDR1 as KGHSH and CDR2 as LQKENI. The CDR3 is 16 residues long. The CDR3 sequence: CASSPPRDQGRTEAFF. The CDR3 region has the DNA TGTGCCAGCTCACCACCGAGGGATCAGGGTCGGACTGAAGCTTTCTTT.

J is TRBJ2-7 and V is TRBV7-9; no firm D call. CDR1 and CDR2 (germline): SEHNR, FQNEAQ (reference sequence). The CDR3 totals 11 residues. Trimming shortened V by 5 bases and J by 3 bases, and 5 bases separated the two germline ends. CDR3 coding DNA: TGTGCCAGCAGCACAGTCTACGAGCAGTACTTC. It encodes CASSTVYEQYF.

This chain joins TRBV30 and TRBJ1-1; D may be TRBD1 (5 bases). CDR1 is GTSNPN, CDR2 SVGIG, per germline (reference sequence). The CDR3 covers 14 residues. The ends were cut back, 2 bases at V and 0 bases at J, with 10 bases in the middle. Written as DNA, the CDR3 is TGTGCCTGGAGTCCCGGGACCGTGAACACTGAAGCTTTCTTT. Its translation: CAWSPGTVNTEAFF.